The 8 T cell receptor beta chains reported below all come from one sample, sequenced in a study of cytomegalovirus exposure and HLA in healthy donors. The PCR had 60 Vbeta and 13 Jbeta primers. Generated by immunoSEQ multiplex PCR, the TCRdb table keeps only in-frame clones and is missing some. Of about 140,000 clones listed, less than 10% are singletons. The sequencing sample was made of PBMCs. The receptors originated from a male donor in good health and CMV-seronegative.

The sample holds many counts of this clone. The CDR3 reads CASSEGTGREKLFF. In DNA, the CDR3 is TGTGCCAGCAGTGAAGGGACAGGGAGGGAAAAACTGTTTTTT. The V call is TRBV6-1, the J call TRBJ1-4, with 8 bases lining up with TRBD1. CDR3 length: 14 amino acids. Trimming took 1 base from V and 8 from J; bases not matched to a gene: 3. Germline V gene sequence: CDR1 MNHNS, CDR2 SASEGT.

The chain uses TRBV5-1 and TRBJ1-1; TRBD1 agrees at 9 bases. Germline assignment: CDR1 SGHRS and CDR2 YFSETQ. The CDR3 is 15 amino acids. V lost 8 bases and J lost 1; bases outside the gene matches: 9. In DNA, the CDR3 is TGCGCCAGTTCGACCGGGACAGGGACGAACACTGAAGCTTTCTTT. Its translation is CASSTGTGTNTEAFF. Complete variable domain (other parts from reference TRBV5-1 and TRBJ1-1): KAGVTQTPRYLIKTRGQQVTLSCSPISGHRSVSWYQQTPGQGLQFLFEYFSETQRNKGNFPGRFSGRQFSNSRSEMNVSTLELGDSALYLCASSTGTGTNTEAFFGQGTRLTVV.

This clone was observed a few times. V gene TRBV2 combines with J gene TRBJ2-7; 8 bases line up with TRBD2. CDR3 length equals 13 residues. V shed 4 bases and J 4 bases; nucleotides not matched to a gene: 3. Germline values: CDR1 SNHLY, CDR2 FYNNEI. CDR3 residues: CASSGREGYEQYF. CDR3 DNA sequence: TGTGCCAGCAGTGGCCGGGAGGGGTACGAGCAGTACTTC. The full variable domain, completed using reference TRBV2 and TRBJ2-7, is EPEVTQTPSHQVTQMGQEVILRCVPISNHLYFYWYRQILGQKVEFLVSFYNNEISEKSEIFDDQFSVERPDGSNFTLKIRSTKLEDSAMYFCASSGREGYEQYFGPGTRLTVT.

The rearrangement uses TRBV7-9 and TRBJ1-1; D perhaps matches TRBD1 (6 bases). Trimming stripped 1 base from V and 5 bases from J, with 11 bases between. The CDR3 is 14 residues long. Germline-derived CDR1 and CDR2 are SEHNR and FQNEAQ (reference sequence). Written as DNA, the CDR3 is TGTGCCAGCAGCTTAGATCCAGGGGAGACTGAAGCTTTCTTT. It encodes CASSLDPGETEAFF.

This clone has more than one count but fewer than ten. The J gene is TRBJ2-1, the V gene TRBV5-1, with a weak D call TRBD2 (7 bases). V was shortened by 7 bases and J by 1 base, with 18 bases between the two germline ends. The V gene's germline CDR1 is SGHRS and CDR2 YFSETQ. The CDR3 is made up of 16 amino acids. CDR3 amino acids: CASFTSGGRSYNEQFF. Written as DNA, the CDR3 is TGCGCCAGCTTTACCTCGGGGGGCCGGTCCTACAATGAGCAGTTCTTC.

The rearrangement uses TRBV11-3 and TRBJ2-1, with D unclear. This CDR3 is 13 amino acids long. Germline-derived CDR1 and CDR2 are SGHNT and YENEEA. Trimming stripped 4 bases from V and 4 bases from J, with 8 bases between. The CDR3 reads CASSSPPYNEQFF. The CDR3 region has the DNA TGTGCCAGCAGCTCCCCCCCTTACAATGAGCAGTTCTTC. Using reference TRBV11-3 and TRBJ2-1 for the parts outside the CDR3, the full variable domain is EAGVVQSPRYKIIEKKQPVAFWCNPISGHNTLYWYLQNLGQGPELLIRYENEEAVDDSQLPKDRFSAERLKGVDSTLKIQPAELGDSAVYLCASSSPPYNEQFFGPGTRLTVL.

The chain recombines TRBV11-2 with TRBJ2-5; a possible D gene is TRBD2 (5 bases). The ends were cut back, 2 bases at V and 3 bases at J, with 7 bases in the middle. Germline V gene data show CDR1 as SGHAT and CDR2 as FQNNGV. This CDR3 region has 13 residues. The CDR3 sequence is CASSLRAEETQYF. The CDR3 DNA follows: TGTGCCAGCAGCTTAAGAGCGGAAGAGACCCAGTACTTC.

This sequence joins TRBV4-1 and TRBJ2-2, with 9 nucleotides matching TRBD1. The CDR3 loop spans 14 amino acids. Trimming cost V 2 bases and J 7 bases; bases outside gene matches: 2. Germline V CDR1 and CDR2: MGHRA, YSYEKL. The CDR3 nucleotides are TGCGCCAGCAGCCAACGGACAGGGGTCGGGGAGCTGTTTTTT. Encoded protein: CASSQRTGVGELFF.